One and the same sample provided the 3 T cell receptor beta chains below, sequenced in a study of blood T cell repertoires in COVID-19. Clones were sequenced by immunoSEQ multiplex PCR, and TCRdb holds only the in-frame ones, with some missing. Of 150,000 to 200,000 clones in the sample, approximately 86% were seen once. The sample consisted of peripheral blood. The receptors were sampled from a woman in her forties or fifties with acute or convalescent COVID-19.

The chain combines TRBV29-1 with TRBJ1-1; the D gene is possibly TRBD1 (5 bases). The ends were cut back, 4 bases at V and 1 base at J, with 10 bases in the middle. The length of the CDR3 is 13 residues. Germline V CDR1 and CDR2: SQVTM, ANQGSEA. CDR3 nucleotides: TGCAGCGTTGCCGACAGATCGAACACTGAAGCTTTCTTT. Its protein product is CSVADRSNTEAFF.

This chain connects TRBV19 to TRBJ2-5; 14 bases line up with TRBD2. With V trimmed by 8 bases and J by 5 bases, 10 bases remained unmatched. CDR3 length: 16 residues. Germline CDR1 is LNHDA and CDR2 is SQIVND (reference sequence). CDR3 nucleotides: TGTGCCAGTGGAACGGGACTAGCGGGGGAATGGGAGACCCAGTACTTC. Amino acids: CASGTGLAGEWETQYF.

This chain uses TRBV29-1 with TRBJ2-2; no clear D. The length of the CDR3 is 11 residues. Trimming took off 6 bases at V and 7 bases at J, with 9 bases between the two ends. Per germline, CDR1 SQVTM and CDR2 ANQGSEA. The DNA of the CDR3 is TGCAGCGTGTCCCTTCGCGGGGAGCTGTTTTTT. Protein sequence: CSVSLRGELFF.